These T cell receptor beta chains were read from a single sample in a study of CD8+ T cells in alopecia areata. The method was immunoSEQ multiplex PCR; TCRdb's version includes in-frame clones alone and lacks a portion of them. Here the sample spans nearly 200,000 clones, 58% being singletons. This specimen was CD4+ T cells sorted from blood, taken at week 24, from a patient treated with tofacitinib. The origin of the receptors is a human donor with alopecia areata. The CDR3 runs from the conserved cysteine through the conserved F or W. Fields, in order: CDR3 protein, CDR3 DNA, J gene, V gene, D gene, clone size. The D gene is left open where the match is weak. Size is omitted from some rows. Given values are once, few, many or a class for expanded clones.

CDR3: CASSLSANGEAFF
DNA: TGTGCCAGCAGCTTATCTGCAAACGGTGAAGCTTTCTTT
J: TRBJ1-1
V: TRBV7-2
D: NA
size: few

CDR3: CASSSISRSNYGYTF
DNA: TGTGCCAGCAGCTCGATCAGTCGAAGTAACTATGGCTACACCTTC
J: TRBJ1-2
V: TRBV5-6
D: NA
size: NA

CDR3: CASSLSRSGLEAFF
DNA: TGTGCCAGCAGCTTATCAAGATCAGGGTTGGAAGCTTTCTTT
J: TRBJ1-1
V: TRBV7-2
D: NA
size: NA

CDR3: CASRVTGELFF
DNA: TGCGCCAGCAGAGTCACCGGGGAGCTGTTTTTT
J: TRBJ2-2
V: TRBV5-1
D: NA
size: NA

CDR3: CASSQDRVSGANVLTF
DNA: TGCGCCAGCAGCCAAGATCGGGTCTCGGGGGCCAACGTCCTGACTTTC
J: TRBJ2-6
V: TRBV4-3
D: NA
size: few

CDR3: CASSASPGQAYGYTF
DNA: TGTGCCAGCAGTGCATCCCCCGGACAGGCCTATGGCTACACCTTC
J: TRBJ1-2
V: TRBV25-1
D: TRBD1
size: few

CDR3: CASSLKFEGTVNQPQHF
DNA: TGTGCCAGCAGTTTAAAGTTCGAGGGGACAGTCAATCAGCCCCAGCATTTT
J: TRBJ1-5
V: TRBV28
D: TRBD1
size: NA

CDR3: CASSLARQGGYGYTF
DNA: TGTGCCAGCAGCTTAGCGCGGCAGGGCGGCTATGGCTACACCTTC
J: TRBJ1-2
V: TRBV7-9
D: NA
size: few

CDR3: CASSPQGGGGYTF
DNA: TGTGCCAGCAGCCCCCAAGGGGGCGGTGGCTACACCTTC
J: TRBJ1-2
V: TRBV7-2
D: TRBD1
size: NA

CDR3: CASSLEGRNTQYF
DNA: TGTGCCAGCAGCTTAGAGGGCCGAAATACGCAGTATTTT
J: TRBJ2-3
V: TRBV7-8
D: NA
size: few

CDR3: CASSTSGGPHTGELFF
DNA: TGCGCCAGCAGCACAAGCGGGGGGCCGCACACCGGGGAGCTGTTTTTT
J: TRBJ2-2
V: TRBV4-1
D: TRBD2
size: once

CDR3: CAISESSASGRSQYF
DNA: TGTGCCATCAGTGAGTCGTCGGCTAGCGGGAGGTCCCAGTACTTC
J: TRBJ2-5
V: TRBV10-3
D: TRBD2
size: few

CDR3: CASSLTTSTDTQYF
DNA: TGTGCCAGCAGTTTAACGACAAGCACAGATACGCAGTATTTT
J: TRBJ2-3
V: TRBV28
D: NA
size: NA

CDR3: CASSSEGVGNQPQHF
DNA: TGCGCCAGCAGCAGCGAGGGAGTGGGCAATCAGCCCCAGCATTTT
J: TRBJ1-5
V: TRBV5-1
D: NA
size: NA

CDR3: CSARRGSEQYF
DNA: TGCAGTGCTAGGCGGGGGTCCGAGCAGTACTTC
J: TRBJ2-7
V: TRBV20-1
D: TRBD2
size: NA

CDR3: CASRDGPSMREQYF
DNA: TGTGCCAGCCGAGACGGGCCCTCTATGCGCGAGCAGTACTTC
J: TRBJ2-7
V: TRBV19
D: NA
size: NA

CDR3: CASSKNPNTEAFF
DNA: TGTGCCAGTAGTAAAAACCCGAACACTGAAGCTTTCTTT
J: TRBJ1-1
V: TRBV19
D: NA
size: NA

CDR3: CASSQDEGETQYF
DNA: TGCGCCAGCAGCCAAGATGAGGGAGAGACCCAGTACTTC
J: TRBJ2-5
V: TRBV4-1
D: NA
size: few

CDR3: CASSRGVTQPQHF
DNA: TGTGCCAGCAGTAGGGGGGTTACTCAGCCCCAGCATTTT
J: TRBJ1-5
V: TRBV28
D: NA
size: NA

CDR3: CASSSADSGMYNEQFF
DNA: TGTGCCAGCAGCTCGGCGGATAGCGGGATGTACAATGAGCAGTTCTTC
J: TRBJ2-1
V: TRBV4-2
D: TRBD2
size: NA

CDR3: CASSLEYRGTGEGTQYF
DNA: TGCGCCAGCAGCCTGGAGTACCGCGGCACAGGTGAAGGGACCCAGTACTTC
J: TRBJ2-5
V: TRBV5-1
D: NA
size: NA

CDR3: CASSSIKDTQYF
DNA: TGTGCCAGCAGTTCGATAAAAGATACGCAGTATTTT
J: TRBJ2-3
V: TRBV6-5
D: NA
size: NA

CDR3: CASSLAWDRTDTQYF
DNA: TGTGCCAGCAGCTTAGCGTGGGATCGCACAGATACGCAGTATTTT
J: TRBJ2-3
V: TRBV7-8
D: NA
size: few

CDR3: CSVAADSTGTAETQYF
DNA: TGCAGCGTTGCCGCCGATTCTACAGGGACCGCGGAGACCCAGTACTTC
J: TRBJ2-5
V: TRBV29-1
D: NA
size: few

CDR3: CASTAGGAGANVLTF
DNA: TGTGCCAGCACGGCGGGCGGAGCTGGGGCCAACGTCCTGACTTTC
J: TRBJ2-6
V: TRBV19
D: NA
size: NA

CDR3: CASSQDHRVDTEAFF
DNA: TGCGCCAGCAGCCAAGATCACAGGGTAGACACTGAAGCTTTCTTT
J: TRBJ1-1
V: TRBV4-3
D: NA
size: NA

CDR3: CASSGGGPMNEQFF
DNA: TGTGCCAGCAGTGGGGGAGGGCCAATGAATGAGCAGTTCTTC
J: TRBJ2-1
V: TRBV9
D: TRBD2
size: NA

CDR3: CASGPGQGRDEQYF
DNA: TGTGCTAGTGGTCCTGGACAGGGAAGGGACGAGCAGTACTTC
J: TRBJ2-7
V: TRBV12-5
D: TRBD1
size: few

CDR3: CAWRPGFSARAGTEAFF
DNA: TGTGCCTGGCGCCCTGGGTTCTCGGCCAGGGCCGGCACTGAAGCTTTCTTT
J: TRBJ1-1
V: TRBV30
D: NA
size: NA